This is a list of T cell receptor beta chains from one sample in a study of cytomegalovirus exposure and HLA in healthy donors. Profiled with immunoSEQ multiplex PCR; TCRdb holds only in-frame clones, not every one. Of 150,000 to 170,000 clones detected, about 82% appear once; the ten largest clones hold roughly 1.9%. Source material: PBMCs. The receptor source for this set is a human donor in good health. Each CDR3 is given with its conserved first and last residue.

v_call	j_call	cdr3_aa
TRBV6-4	TRBJ2-3	CASSEETTTDTQYF
TRBV5-1	TRBJ2-1	CASSLDSELNYNEQFF
TRBV5-1	TRBJ1-1	CASSSGQGGSNTEAFF
TRBV2	TRBJ2-2	CASSPTSTGELFF
TRBV15	TRBJ2-7	CATSKGQHKSSYEQYF
TRBV5-1	TRBJ1-3	CASSLQGSSGNTIYF
TRBV28	TRBJ1-2	CASRDTNGYTF
TRBV5-1	TRBJ2-2	CASSLAGVAGRELFF
TRBV9	TRBJ2-3	CASSVDQGGGSTDTQYF
TRBV5-1	TRBJ2-1	CASSSNLHSSGVPNEQFF
TRBV7-8	TRBJ2-1	CASSFWASYNEQFF
TRBV19	TRBJ1-3	CASSPGGLGNTIYF
TRBV6-5	TRBJ1-2	CASSFGGVDGYTF
TRBV9	TRBJ1-5	CASSVGTGNQPQHF
TRBV18	TRBJ2-1	CASSPPGKQGVYNEQFF
TRBV6-6	TRBJ1-2	CASSFTDNYGYTF
TRBV28	TRBJ2-7	CASSLWGLAGHSYEQYF
TRBV6-6	TRBJ1-2	CASSYRGGALNYGYTF
TRBV4-3	TRBJ1-1	CASSQGWTADLNTEAFF
TRBV5-1	TRBJ2-7	CASSLVTSRDEQYF
TRBV7-2	TRBJ1-5	CASSLDRQYQPQHF
TRBV28	TRBJ2-1	CASRGRGSGVGFF
TRBV7-9	TRBJ1-1	CASKKTEGQNTEAFF
TRBV2	TRBJ2-2	CASSSAGGPSGELFF
TRBV7-3	TRBJ1-5	CASSLRRGQPQHF
TRBV6-6	TRBJ2-7	CASSSVAPRTYEQYF
TRBV9	TRBJ1-1	CASSSPGTEAFF
TRBV5-1	TRBJ2-1	CASTVRSDSYNEQFF
TRBV15	TRBJ1-4	CATSRGGSANEKLFF
TRBV6-6	TRBJ1-5	CASSLQGTHNQPQHF
TRBV11-2	TRBJ2-3	CASRFRGKASGPDTQYF
TRBV19	TRBJ1-1	CASSIGVGQMNTEAFF
TRBV7-9	TRBJ2-3	CASSLAADTQYF
TRBV15	TRBJ2-3	CATSRGGGADTDTQYF
TRBV19	TRBJ2-7	CASSIGGRATYEQYF
TRBV5-1	TRBJ1-2	CASSPRREYGYTF
TRBV6-6	TRBJ2-7	CASRDAGTGGSEQYF